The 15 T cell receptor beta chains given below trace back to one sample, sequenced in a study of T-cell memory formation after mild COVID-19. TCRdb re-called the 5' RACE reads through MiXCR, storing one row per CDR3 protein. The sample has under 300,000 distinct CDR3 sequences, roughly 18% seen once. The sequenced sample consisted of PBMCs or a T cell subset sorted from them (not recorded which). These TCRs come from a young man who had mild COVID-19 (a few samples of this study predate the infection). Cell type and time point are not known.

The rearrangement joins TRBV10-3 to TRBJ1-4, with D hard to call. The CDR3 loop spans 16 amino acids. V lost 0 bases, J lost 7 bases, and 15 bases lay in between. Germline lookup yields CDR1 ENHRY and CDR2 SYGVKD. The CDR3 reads CAISESLALDGEKLFF. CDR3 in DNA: TGTGCCATCAGTGAGTCTCTCGCGCTAGACGGTGAAAAACTGTTTTTT.

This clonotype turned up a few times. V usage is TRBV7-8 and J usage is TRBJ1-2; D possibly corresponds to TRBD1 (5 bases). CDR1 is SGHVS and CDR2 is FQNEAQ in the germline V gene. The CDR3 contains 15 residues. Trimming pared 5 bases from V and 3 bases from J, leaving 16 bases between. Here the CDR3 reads CASSGRGREDYGYTF. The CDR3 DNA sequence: TGTGCCAGCAGCGGCCGGGGGAGGGAGGACTATGGCTACACCTTC.

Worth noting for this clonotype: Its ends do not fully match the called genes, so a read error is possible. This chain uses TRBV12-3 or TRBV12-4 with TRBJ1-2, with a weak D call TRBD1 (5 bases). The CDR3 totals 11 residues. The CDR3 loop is CASSFTRDPSF. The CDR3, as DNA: TGTGCCAGCAGTTTCACCAGGGACCCGTCCTTC.

This CDR3 reads CASSDGRTNSPLHF. Written as DNA, the CDR3 is TGTGCCAGCAGTGACGGACGGACAAATTCACCCCTCCACTTT. This chain connects TRBV6-1 to TRBJ1-6; the D gene is possibly TRBD1 (5 bases). V lost 3 bases and J 7 bases, leaving 10 bases between the germline ends. Germline V CDR1 and CDR2: MNHNS, SASEGT. The CDR3 totals 14 residues.

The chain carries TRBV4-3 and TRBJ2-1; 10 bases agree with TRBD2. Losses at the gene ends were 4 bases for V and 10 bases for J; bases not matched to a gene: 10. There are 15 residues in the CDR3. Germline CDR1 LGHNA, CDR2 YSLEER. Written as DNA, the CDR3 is TGCGCCAGCAGCCCTTTAAGCGGGGGGGCCAAGGAGCAGTTCTTC. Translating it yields CASSPLSGGAKEQFF.

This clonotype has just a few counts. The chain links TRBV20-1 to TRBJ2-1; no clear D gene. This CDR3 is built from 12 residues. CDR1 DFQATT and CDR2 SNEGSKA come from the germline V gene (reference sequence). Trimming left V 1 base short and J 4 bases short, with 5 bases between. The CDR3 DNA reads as TGCAGTGCTAGAGTGCCGTACAATGAGCAGTTCTTC. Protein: CSARVPYNEQFF.

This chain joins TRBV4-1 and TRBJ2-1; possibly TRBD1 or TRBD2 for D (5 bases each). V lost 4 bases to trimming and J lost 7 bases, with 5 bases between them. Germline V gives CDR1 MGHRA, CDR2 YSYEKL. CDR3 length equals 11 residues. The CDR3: CASSRGNEQFF. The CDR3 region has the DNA TGCGCCAGCAGCCGGGGGAATGAGCAGTTCTTC.

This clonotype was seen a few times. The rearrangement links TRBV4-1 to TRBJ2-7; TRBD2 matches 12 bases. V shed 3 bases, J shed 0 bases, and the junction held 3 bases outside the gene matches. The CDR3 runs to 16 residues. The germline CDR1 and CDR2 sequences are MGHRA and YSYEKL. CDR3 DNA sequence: TGCGCCAGCAGCCACCTAGCGGGGGGGCCCTCCTACGAGCAGTACTTC. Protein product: CASSHLAGGPSYEQYF.

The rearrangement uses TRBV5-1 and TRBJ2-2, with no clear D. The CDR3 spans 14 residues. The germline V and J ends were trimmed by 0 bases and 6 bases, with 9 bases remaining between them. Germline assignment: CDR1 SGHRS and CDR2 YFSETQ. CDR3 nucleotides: TGCGCCAGCAGCTTGGGGATGACCTCCGGGGAGCTGTTTTTT. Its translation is CASSLGMTSGELFF.

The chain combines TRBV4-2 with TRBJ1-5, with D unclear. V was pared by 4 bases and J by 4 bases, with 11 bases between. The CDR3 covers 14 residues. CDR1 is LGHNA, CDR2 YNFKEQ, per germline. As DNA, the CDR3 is TGTGCCAGCAGCCGCCTCGGCGGGAATCAGCCCCAGCATTTT. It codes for CASSRLGGNQPQHF.

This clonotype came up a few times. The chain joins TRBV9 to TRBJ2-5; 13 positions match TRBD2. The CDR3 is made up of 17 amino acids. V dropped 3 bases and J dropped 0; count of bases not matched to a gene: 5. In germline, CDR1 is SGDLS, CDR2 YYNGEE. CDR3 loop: CASSAGTSGMYQETQYF. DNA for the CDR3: TGTGCCAGCAGCGCCGGGACTAGCGGGATGTACCAAGAGACCCAGTACTTC.

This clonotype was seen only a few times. The CDR3: CASSDTGESNEKLFF. CDR3 bases: TGTGCCAGCAGCGATACAGGGGAATCTAATGAAAAACTGTTTTTT. This chain uses TRBV7-9 with TRBJ1-4; TRBD1 aligns across 7 bases. Germline trimming cut 5 bases from V and 3 bases from J; bases unmatched to any gene: 6. The CDR3 totals 15 residues. In germline, CDR1 is SEHNR, CDR2 FQNEAQ (reference sequence).

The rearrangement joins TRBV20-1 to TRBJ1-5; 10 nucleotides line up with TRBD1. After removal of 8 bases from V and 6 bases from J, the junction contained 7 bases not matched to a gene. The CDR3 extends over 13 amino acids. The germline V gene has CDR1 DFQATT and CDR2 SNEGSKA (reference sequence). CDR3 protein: CSTNGDRGQPQHF. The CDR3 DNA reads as TGCAGTACGAATGGGGACAGGGGTCAGCCCCAGCATTTT.

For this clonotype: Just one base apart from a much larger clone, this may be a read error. CDR3 DNA: TGTGCCAGCAGCTTGGAGTGGGAGACCCAGTACTTC. It yields the protein CASSLEWETQYF. The gene calls are TRBV11-1 and TRBJ2-5; no definite D call. Trimming left V 3 bases short and J 5 bases short, with 7 bases between. Germline CDR1 reads SGHAT; CDR2 reads FQDESV (reference sequence). This CDR3 is 12 amino acids long.

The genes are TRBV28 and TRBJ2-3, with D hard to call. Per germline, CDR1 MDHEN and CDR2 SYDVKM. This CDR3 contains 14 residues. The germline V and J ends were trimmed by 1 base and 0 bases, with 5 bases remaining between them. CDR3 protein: CASSLSVSTDTQYF. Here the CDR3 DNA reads TGTGCCAGCAGTTTATCTGTCAGCACAGATACGCAGTATTTT.